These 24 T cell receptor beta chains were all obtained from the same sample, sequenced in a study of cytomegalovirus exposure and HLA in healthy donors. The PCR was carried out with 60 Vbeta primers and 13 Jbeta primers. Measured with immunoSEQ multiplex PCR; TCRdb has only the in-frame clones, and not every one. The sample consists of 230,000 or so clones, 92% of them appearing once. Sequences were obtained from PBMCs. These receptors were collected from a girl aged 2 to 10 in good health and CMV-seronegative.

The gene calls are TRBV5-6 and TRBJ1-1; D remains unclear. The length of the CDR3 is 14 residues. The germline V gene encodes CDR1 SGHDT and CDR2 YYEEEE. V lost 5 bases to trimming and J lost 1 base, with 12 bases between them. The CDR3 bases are TGTGCCAGCAGACAACAGCCCGCGAACACTGAAGCTTTCTTT. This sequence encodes CASRQQPANTEAFF.

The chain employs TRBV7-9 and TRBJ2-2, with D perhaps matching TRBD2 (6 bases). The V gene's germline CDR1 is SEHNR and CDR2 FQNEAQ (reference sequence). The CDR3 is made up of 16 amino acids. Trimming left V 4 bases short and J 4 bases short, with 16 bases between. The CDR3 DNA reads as TGTGCCAGCAGCTATGACGGAGGGCCAGGCACCGGGGAGCTGTTTTTT. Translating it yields CASSYDGGPGTGELFF.

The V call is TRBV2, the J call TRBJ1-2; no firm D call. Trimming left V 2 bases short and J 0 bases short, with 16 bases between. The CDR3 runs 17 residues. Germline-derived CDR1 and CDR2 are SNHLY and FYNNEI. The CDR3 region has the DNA TGTGCCAGCAGTGAATCGGCCTTACCGGGTCCTAACTATGGCTACACCTTC. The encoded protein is CASSESALPGPNYGYTF. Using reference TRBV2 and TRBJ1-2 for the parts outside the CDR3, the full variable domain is EPEVTQTPSHQVTQMGQEVILRCVPISNHLYFYWYRQILGQKVEFLVSFYNNEISEKSEIFDDQFSVERPDGSNFTLKIRSTKLEDSAMYFCASSESALPGPNYGYTFGSGTRLTVV.

In DNA form, the CDR3 reads TGTGCCAGCAGCACGGGGAACTACGAGCAGTACTTC. Its protein is CASSTGNYEQYF. The genes are TRBV5-4 and TRBJ2-7, with a tentative D call TRBD2 (5 bases). Trimming left V 4 bases short and J 3 bases short, with 8 bases between. This CDR3 comprises 12 residues. Germline V lookup: CDR1 SGHNT, CDR2 YYREEE (reference sequence).

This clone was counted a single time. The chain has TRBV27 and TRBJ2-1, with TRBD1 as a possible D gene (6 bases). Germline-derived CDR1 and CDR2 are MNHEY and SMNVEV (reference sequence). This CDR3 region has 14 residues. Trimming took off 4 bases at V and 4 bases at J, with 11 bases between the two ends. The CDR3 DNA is TGTGCCAGCAGTTCGGACAGCTCGTACAATGAGCAGTTCTTC. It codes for CASSSDSSYNEQFF.

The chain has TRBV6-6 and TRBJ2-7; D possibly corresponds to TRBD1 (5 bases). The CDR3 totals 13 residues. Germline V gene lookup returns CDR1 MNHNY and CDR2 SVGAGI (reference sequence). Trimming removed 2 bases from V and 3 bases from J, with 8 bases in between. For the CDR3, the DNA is TGTGCCAGCAGTTACGGGGCGGTCTACGAGCAGTACTTC. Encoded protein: CASSYGAVYEQYF.

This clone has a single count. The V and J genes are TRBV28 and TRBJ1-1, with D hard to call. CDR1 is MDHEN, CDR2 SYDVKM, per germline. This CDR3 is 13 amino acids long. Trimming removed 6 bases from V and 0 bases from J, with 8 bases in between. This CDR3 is CASSVSVNTEAFF. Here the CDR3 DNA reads TGTGCCAGCAGCGTCAGTGTGAACACTGAAGCTTTCTTT.

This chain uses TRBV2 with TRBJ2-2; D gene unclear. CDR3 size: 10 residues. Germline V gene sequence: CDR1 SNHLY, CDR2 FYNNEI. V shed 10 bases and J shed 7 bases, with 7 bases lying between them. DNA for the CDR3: TGTGCCACTCGAGACGGGGAGCTGTTTTTT. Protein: CATRDGELFF.

The CDR3 bases are TGTGCCAGCAGTCCGGGTGGATACAATGAGCAGTTCTTC. Residues: CASSPGGYNEQFF. The gene calls are TRBV6-5 and TRBJ2-1; no firm D call. V dropped 5 bases and J dropped 4 bases, with 9 bases sitting between them. Germline CDR1 is MNHEY and CDR2 is SVGAGI. The CDR3 is made up of 13 amino acids.

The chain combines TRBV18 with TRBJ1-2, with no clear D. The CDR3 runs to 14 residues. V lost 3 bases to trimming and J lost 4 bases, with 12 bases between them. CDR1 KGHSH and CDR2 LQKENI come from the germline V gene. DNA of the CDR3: TGTGCCAGCTCACCTCCAAACAGATTCTATGGCTACACCTTC. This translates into CASSPPNRFYGYTF.

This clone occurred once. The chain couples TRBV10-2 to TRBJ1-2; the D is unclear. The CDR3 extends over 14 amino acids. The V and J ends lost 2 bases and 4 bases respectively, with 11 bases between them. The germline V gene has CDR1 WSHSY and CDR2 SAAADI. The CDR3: CASSEGLSIYGYTF. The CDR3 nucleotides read TGCGCCAGCAGTGAGGGCCTCTCCATCTATGGCTACACCTTC.

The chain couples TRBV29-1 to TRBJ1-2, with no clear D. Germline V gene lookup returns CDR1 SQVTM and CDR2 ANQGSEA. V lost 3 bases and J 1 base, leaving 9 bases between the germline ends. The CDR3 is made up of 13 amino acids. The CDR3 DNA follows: TGCAGCGTTGATCCAGGCCTTAACTATGGCTACACCTTC. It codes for CSVDPGLNYGYTF.

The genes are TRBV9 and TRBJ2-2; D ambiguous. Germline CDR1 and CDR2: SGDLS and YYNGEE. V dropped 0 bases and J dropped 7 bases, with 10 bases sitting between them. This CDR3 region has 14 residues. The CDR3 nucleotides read TGTGCCAGCAGCGTAGTAACTTCTGGCGGGGAGCTGTTTTTT. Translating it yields CASSVVTSGGELFF.

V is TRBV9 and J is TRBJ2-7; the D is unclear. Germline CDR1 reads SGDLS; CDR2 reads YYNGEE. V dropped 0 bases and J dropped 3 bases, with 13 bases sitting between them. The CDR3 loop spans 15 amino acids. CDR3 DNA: TGTGCCAGCAGCGTAGATGACGTCACGGGCTACGAGCAGTACTTC. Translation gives CASSVDDVTGYEQYF. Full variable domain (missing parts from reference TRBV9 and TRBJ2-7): DSGVTQTPKHLITATGQRVTLRCSPRSGDLSVYWYQQSLDQGLQFLIQYYNGEERAKGNILERFSAQQFPDLHSELNLSSLELGDSALYFCASSVDDVTGYEQYFGPGTRLTVT.

As DNA, the CDR3 is TGTGCCAGCAGTCCCACAGACACCAGATACACAGATACGCAGTATTTT. Residues: CASSPTDTRYTDTQYF. V gene TRBV6-7 combines with J gene TRBJ2-3, with D unclear. TRBV6-7 is an open reading frame whose function is uncertain. Trimming stripped 5 bases from V and 2 bases from J, with 17 bases between. CDR3 length equals 16 residues.

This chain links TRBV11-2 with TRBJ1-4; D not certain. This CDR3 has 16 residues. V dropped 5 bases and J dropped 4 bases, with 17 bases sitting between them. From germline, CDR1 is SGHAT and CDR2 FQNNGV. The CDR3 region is CASSQFGMSSNEKLFF. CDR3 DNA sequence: TGTGCCAGCAGCCAATTCGGTATGAGTAGTAATGAAAAACTGTTTTTT.

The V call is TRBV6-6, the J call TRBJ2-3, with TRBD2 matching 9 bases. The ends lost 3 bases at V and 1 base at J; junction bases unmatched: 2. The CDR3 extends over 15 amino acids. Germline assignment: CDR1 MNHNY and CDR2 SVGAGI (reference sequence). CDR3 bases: TGTGCCAGCAGTTATCCTAGCGGGGGCACAGATACGCAGTATTTT. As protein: CASSYPSGGTDTQYF.

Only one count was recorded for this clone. The CDR3 DNA is TGTGCCAGCAGTGGACGGGACAGGGGGGACACTGAAGCTTTCTTT. Translating it yields CASSGRDRGDTEAFF. V gene TRBV6-6 combines with J gene TRBJ1-1; 11 bases align to TRBD1. V lost 5 bases to trimming and J lost 3 bases; unmatched junction nucleotides: 5. Germline V lookup: CDR1 MNHNY, CDR2 SVGAGI (reference sequence). This CDR3 is built from 15 residues.

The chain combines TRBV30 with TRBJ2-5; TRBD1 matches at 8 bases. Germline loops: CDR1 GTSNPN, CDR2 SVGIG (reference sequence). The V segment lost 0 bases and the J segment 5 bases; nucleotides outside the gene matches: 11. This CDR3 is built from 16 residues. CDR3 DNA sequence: TGTGCCTGGAGTGTTGGACAGGGAGATACCCGGGAGACCCAGTACTTC. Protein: CAWSVGQGDTRETQYF.

In DNA form, the CDR3 reads TGTGCCACCAGCGAGACAGGGAATGGAGAAGAGCAGTTCTTC. Its translation is CATSETGNGEEQFF. This sequence joins TRBV15 and TRBJ2-1; 7 bases agree with TRBD1. This CDR3 is built from 14 residues. V lost 5 bases to trimming and J lost 10 bases; unmatched junction nucleotides: 11. The germline CDR1 and CDR2 sequences are LNHNV and YYDKDF (reference sequence).

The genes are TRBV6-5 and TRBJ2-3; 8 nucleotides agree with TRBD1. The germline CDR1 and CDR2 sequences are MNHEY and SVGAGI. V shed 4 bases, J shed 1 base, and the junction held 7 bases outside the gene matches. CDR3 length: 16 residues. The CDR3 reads CASSLIQGAGTDTQYF. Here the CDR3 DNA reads TGTGCCAGCAGTTTGATCCAGGGGGCAGGCACAGATACGCAGTATTTT.

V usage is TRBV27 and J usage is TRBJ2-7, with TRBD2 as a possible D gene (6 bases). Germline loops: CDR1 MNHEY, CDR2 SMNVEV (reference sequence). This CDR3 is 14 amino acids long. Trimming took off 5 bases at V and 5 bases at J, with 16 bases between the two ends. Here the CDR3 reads CASSLPGVLHEQYF. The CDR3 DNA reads TGTGCCAGCAGTCTACCGGGAGTCCTCCACGAGCAGTACTTC.

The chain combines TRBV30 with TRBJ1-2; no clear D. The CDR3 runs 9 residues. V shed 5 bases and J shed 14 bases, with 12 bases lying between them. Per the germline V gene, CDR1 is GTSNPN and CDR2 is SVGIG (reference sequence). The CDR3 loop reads CAWGDRWTF. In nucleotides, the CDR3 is TGTGCCTGGGGAGACCGCTGGACCTTC.

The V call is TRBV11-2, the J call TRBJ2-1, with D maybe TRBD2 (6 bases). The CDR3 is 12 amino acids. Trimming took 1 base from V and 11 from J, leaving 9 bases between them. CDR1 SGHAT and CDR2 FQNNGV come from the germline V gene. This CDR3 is CASSLGGLQQFF. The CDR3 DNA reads TGTGCCAGCAGCTTAGGAGGACTACAGCAGTTCTTC.